This T cell receptor beta chain was captured by sequencing in a study of human T cells and chemical hapten exposure. TCRdb redid the calling of the RACE reads with MiXCR, one entry per CDR3 protein. The profile shows about 300,000 distinct CDR3 sequences, approximately 5% of them singletons. Noted time point: pre-sensitization, week 0. The treatment here: therapeutic diphenylcyclopropenone sensitization with weekly scalp DPC. The CDR3 has 14 amino acids. Trimming removed 6 bases at V and 4 bases at J, with 15 bases between. Germline CDR1 is MNHNY and CDR2 is SVGAGI (reference sequence). The receptor was derived from a woman younger than 30 with alopecia areata. Some clones in this sample may be carry-over from other donors' samples. The V and J genes are TRBV6-6 and TRBJ1-1, with a weak D call TRBD1 (5 bases). This specimen was whole blood, taken in connection with sensitization to the hapten diphenylcyclopropenone (DPC). CDR3 sequence reads: CASRDSGAGTEAFF. Written as DNA, the CDR3 is TGTGCCAGCAGGGATTCCGGGGCCGGCACTGAAGCTTTCTTT.